Sequencing of this T cell receptor (beta chain) was carried out in a study of blood T cell repertoires in COVID-19. On the study more broadly: The United States, Italy and Spain were the sources of the acute and convalescent COVID-19 samples.

The CDR3 is 14 residues long. V gave up 2 bases and J gave up 9 bases; unmatched junction bases: 6. Germline V gene lookup returns CDR1 SGHAT and CDR2 FQDESV (reference sequence). Followed longitudinally, the Seattle patients had been enrolled during active infection. The data were produced by immunoSEQ multiplex PCR, yet TCRdb's version contains in-frame clones alone and is incomplete. The repertoire holds around 150,000 clones, about 85% seen once, with roughly 8.3% in the top ten. The sequence was collected from a woman aged 55-69 years with COVID-19, enrolled during active disease. Material: peripheral blood. J is TRBJ2-1 and V is TRBV11-1, with 8 positions matching TRBD2. The CDR3 region has the DNA TGTGCCAGCAGCTTACGGGGGGGAGTGGGTGAGCAGTTCTTC. Its translation is CASSLRGGVGEQFF.